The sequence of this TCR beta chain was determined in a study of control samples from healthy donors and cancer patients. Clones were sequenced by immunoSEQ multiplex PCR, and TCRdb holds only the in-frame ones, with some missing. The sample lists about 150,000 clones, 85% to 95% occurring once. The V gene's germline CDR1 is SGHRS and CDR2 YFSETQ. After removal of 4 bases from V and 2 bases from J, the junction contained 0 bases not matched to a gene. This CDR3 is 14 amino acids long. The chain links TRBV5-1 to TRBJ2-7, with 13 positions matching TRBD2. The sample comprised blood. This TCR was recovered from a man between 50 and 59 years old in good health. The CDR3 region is CASSGTSGAYEQYF. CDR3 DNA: TGCGCCAGCAGCGGGACTAGCGGGGCCTACGAGCAGTACTTC.